This T cell receptor beta chain was captured by sequencing in a study of shared clonotypes between healthy human individuals. Sequencing was performed with immunoSEQ multiplex PCR; in TCRdb, only in-frame clones are kept and a portion is missing. The sample records 700,000 or so clones, 60% to 80% being singletons. The CDR3 runs 16 residues. Germline CDR1 and CDR2: SGHRS and YFSETQ. J was trimmed by 3 bases and V by 4 bases; bases with no gene match: 7. The sequence was obtained from a woman in her twenties or thirties in good health. The sequencing sample was made of memory CD4+ T cells sorted from blood. Subset of the sample: CD45RA-negative fraction. The chain couples TRBV5-1 to TRBJ2-7, with 13 bases identical to TRBD2. CDR3 protein: CASSPGTSGVFYEQYF. DNA for the CDR3: TGCGCCAGCAGCCCCGGGACTAGCGGGGTTTTCTACGAGCAGTACTTC.